The source of this TCR beta chain is a study of Ad26.COV2.S vaccination and SARS-CoV-2 variants. Study conclusions and caveats: Comparable non-spike TCR breadth was observed in vaccine and placebo recipients.

Using immunoSEQ multiplex PCR, the repertoire was profiled, and TCRdb retains in-frame clones only, with some absent. Here the sample spans 300,000 to 350,000 clones, almost 90% being singletons. Concerning this clone: The target antigen is unknown.

Sample treatment: around 19 received Ad26.COV2.S at low or high dose, single or two shots; several received placebo; per-sample allocation not given. Collection of the samples took place on day 63 after the first injection of vaccine or placebo. A Boston donor was an adult aged 18-55 years. What was given as vaccine was an Ad26 vector encoding Wuhan-strain SARS-CoV-2 spike. Looked up from germline, CDR1 is MDHEN and CDR2 is SYDVKM. V dropped 6 bases and J dropped 7; count of bases not matched to a gene: 6. The CDR3 is 13 amino acids. This TCR derives from a person between 18 and 59 years old who received the Ad26.COV2.S COVID-19 vaccine or a placebo. This chain links TRBV28 with TRBJ1-2; 9 nucleotides agree with TRBD1. Sequenced here: peripheral blood, sampled in a trial of Ad26.COV2.S vaccine versus placebo. The chain's CDR3 is CASRTWTGVGYTF. CDR3 nucleotides: TGTGCCAGCAGAACCTGGACAGGGGTTGGCTACACCTTC.